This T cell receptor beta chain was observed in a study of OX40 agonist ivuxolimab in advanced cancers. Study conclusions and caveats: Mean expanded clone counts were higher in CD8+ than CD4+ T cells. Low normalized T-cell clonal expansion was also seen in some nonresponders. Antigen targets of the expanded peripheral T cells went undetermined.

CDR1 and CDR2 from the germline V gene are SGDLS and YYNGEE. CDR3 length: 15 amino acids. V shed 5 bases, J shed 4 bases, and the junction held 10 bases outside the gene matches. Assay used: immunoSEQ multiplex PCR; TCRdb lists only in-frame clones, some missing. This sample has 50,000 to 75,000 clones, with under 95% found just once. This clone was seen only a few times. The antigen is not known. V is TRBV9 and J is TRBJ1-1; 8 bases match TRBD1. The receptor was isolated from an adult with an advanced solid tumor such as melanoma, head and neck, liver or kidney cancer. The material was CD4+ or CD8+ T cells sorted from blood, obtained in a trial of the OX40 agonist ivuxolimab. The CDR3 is CASSFQGAVGTEAFF. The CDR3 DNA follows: TGTGCCAGCAGTTTCCAGGGGGCGGTCGGCACTGAAGCTTTCTTT.